This paragraph covers one T cell receptor (beta chain) sequence. Its target is not known. The sample is drawn from a study of T cells in Graves' hyperthyroidism and ophthalmopathy. For Graves' hyperthyroidism to be stable, ophthalmopathy could not progress within 18 months. Exclusion followed for patients with uncontrolled infection, other autoimmune disease, pregnancy or lactation. Using around 10 ml of fresh peripheral blood, PBMCs were prepared. General study results and limits: Among clonotypes expanded in thyroid above 0.001, most were also found in blood.

The germline gives CDR1 MGHDK, CDR2 SYGVNS. The CDR3 loop spans 14 amino acids. The V gene lost 6 bases and the J gene lost 3 bases, with 12 bases spanning the gap. Amplification of TCR beta CDR3 regions was performed using RNA transcripts as template. RT-PCR in the first round (using the HTBI primer set) targeted the TCR CDR3. TCRdb re-called the multiplex PCR reads through MiXCR, storing one row per CDR3 protein. This table has hundreds of thousands of distinct CDR3 sequences, 15% to 20% appearing once. The TCR originated in a man in his forties with Graves' hyperthyroidism. The chain couples TRBV25-1 to TRBJ1-5; TRBD1 might be the D (5 bases). Sequences were obtained from blood. The CDR3 reads CASSRWGDNQPQHF. As DNA, the CDR3 is TGTGCCAGCAGCCGTTGGGGGGACAATCAGCCCCAGCATTTT.